This record looks at one TCR beta chain sequence and its context. This clonotype was seen a few times. The antigen it recognizes is unknown. No qualities accompany the bases; no much larger clone lies one base away. The sample originates from a study of early T cells in non-severe SARS-CoV-2 infection (dated by TCRdb to the early 2020s). With respect to the entire study: TCR sequencing used bulk RNA from unsorted whole blood, so alpha and beta chains could not be paired.

CDR1 and CDR2 were assigned from the germline V gene as SGDLS and YYNGEE. Relative to germline, V is missing 4 bases and J is missing 4 bases, with 12 bases of the junction outside any gene match. Measured from the cysteine to the phenylalanine, the CDR3 is 16 residues long. Only CDR3 DNA is held: 48 bases, read in frame from base 1. The study was a case-control design nested within a healthcare worker cohort in London, UK, with weekly nasopharyngeal swab PCR tests and blood sampling. Healthcare workers were recruited between 23 and 31 March 2020, during the week of the UK lockdown, and were followed weekly for up to roughly 15 weeks. Paper-wide results and their limitations: VDJdb matching was skewed toward anti-spike CD8 responses, so virus-specific expansions were likely underestimated and private and CD4 specificities were missed.

Libraries came from 5' RACE. The run used a NextSeq 500. Unique molecular identifiers were attached to individual cDNA molecules in the TCR library protocol so that sequencing error and PCR bias could be corrected. Sequencing covered both TCR alpha and beta chains, and within each sample the abundances of alpha and beta sequences were tightly co-correlated. The authors processed their data as follows. Decombinator V4 was used to annotate TCR sequences for V gene, J gene and CDR3. Expanded TCRs were defined as changing significantly between any two time points under a Poisson model with p below 0.0001. Abundances of TCRs were expressed as counts per million after normalisation to the total number of TCRs sequenced in each sample. TRAV1-2 paired with TRAJ12, TRAJ20 or TRAJ33 defined MAIT TCRs, while TRAV10 paired with TRAJ18 defined iNKT TCRs. VDJdb, accessed 1 November 2021, was searched for CMV, EBV and SARS-CoV-2 annotated TCRs, with TCRs annotated for multiple antigens excluded. TCRdb cleaned the public reads at Q25 with fastp, built clones with MiXCR and kept in-frame beta chains. Merged by CDR3 protein, the rows form single entries marked with the most common genes and DNA. TCRdb's processing, not the authors' own work, is the source of the V and J calls. The sample contains 55,000 to 70,000 distinct CDR3 sequences, roughly 5.9% of them found a single time. Together, the top ten hold 6.8% of the sample.

This sequence originates from an adult who was a healthcare worker with PCR-confirmed SARS-CoV-2 infection or an uninfected control (not recorded which). The chain employs TRBV9 and TRBJ2-5, with TRBD2 identical over 8 junction bases. Sequencing used whole blood. The DNA sequence reads TGTGCCAGCAGCCCCCGCGGTAGCGGGACCCCAGAGACCCAGTACTTC. This is translated as CASSPRGSGTPETQYF.